These 27 T cell receptor beta chains originate from one sample sequenced in a study of cytomegalovirus exposure and HLA in healthy donors. Amplification used 60 Vbeta primers and 13 Jbeta primers. Some clones are missing from TCRdb's copy, which holds only in-frame ones; the method was immunoSEQ multiplex PCR. There are 150,000 to 200,000 clones in the sample; about four fifths occur only once, and around 2% lies in the top ten. The sequenced sample was PBMCs. These receptors came from a man younger than 35 in good health and CMV-seronegative.

This sequence joins TRBV18 and TRBJ2-7; D possibly corresponds to TRBD1 (5 bases). The CDR3 sequence is 15 residues long. CDR1 and CDR2 from the germline V gene are KGHSH and LQKENI. V shed 3 bases and J shed 0 bases, with 12 bases lying between them. Written as DNA, the CDR3 is TGTGCCAGCTCACCTACAGGAGTCCACTCCTACGAGCAGTACTTC. Its translation: CASSPTGVHSYEQYF.

The genes are TRBV19 and TRBJ1-5; tentative D call: TRBD1 (5 bases). From germline, CDR1 is LNHDA and CDR2 SQIVND (reference sequence). The CDR3 has 15 amino acids. Trimming took off 1 base at V and 3 bases at J, with 10 bases between the two ends. CDR3 coding DNA: TGTGCCAGTAGTATAGCCCAGGGCACCAATCAGCCCCAGCATTTT. Its protein is CASSIAQGTNQPQHF.

The count of this clone is one. The chain employs TRBV5-1 and TRBJ1-3, with D perhaps TRBD1 (5 bases). Trimming cost V 8 bases and J 5 bases, with 20 bases left between them. This CDR3 has 15 residues. In germline, CDR1 is SGHRS, CDR2 YFSETQ. CDR3 sequence reads: CARIQGPLCRNTIYF. Here the CDR3 DNA reads TGCGCCAGGATCCAGGGCCCACTCTGCAGAAACACCATATATTTT. The full variable domain, rest sourced from reference TRBV5-1 and TRBJ1-3, is KAGVTQTPRYLIKTRGQQVTLSCSPISGHRSVSWYQQTPGQGLQFLFEYFSETQRNKGNFPGRFSGRQFSNSRSEMNVSTLELGDSALYLCARIQGPLCRNTIYFGEGSWLTVV.

The V and J genes are TRBV30 and TRBJ2-3; D remains unclear. Germline CDR1 is GTSNPN and CDR2 is SVGIG (reference sequence). CDR3 length: 12 residues. Trimming removed 1 base from V and 4 bases from J, with 6 bases in between. The CDR3 region has the DNA TGTGCCTGGAGTGGGAGCTCAGATACGCAGTATTTT. Translated, it gives CAWSGSSDTQYF. Together with reference TRBV30 and TRBJ2-3, the CDR3 gives the full variable domain: SQTIHQWPATLVQPVGSPLSLECTVEGTSNPNLYWYRQAAGRGLQLLFYSVGIGQISSEVPQNLSASRPQDRQFILSSKKLLLSDSGFYLCAWSGSSDTQYFGPGTRLTVL.

J is TRBJ1-1 and V is TRBV7-2, with 7 bases that match TRBD1. The CDR3 contains 13 residues. The V gene end was trimmed by 0 bases and the J gene end by 11 bases; junction bases not matched to a gene: 6. Per the germline V gene, CDR1 is SGHTA and CDR2 is FQGNSA. The CDR3: CASSLASTGSAFF. CDR3 DNA sequence: TGTGCCAGCAGCTTAGCCTCGACAGGGAGTGCTTTCTTT.

The V and J genes are TRBV28 and TRBJ1-2; tentative D call: TRBD1 (5 bases). The V gene's germline CDR1 is MDHEN and CDR2 SYDVKM. The CDR3 sequence is 15 residues long. Deletions cut 5 bases from V and 5 bases from J, with 18 bases between. This CDR3 reads CASSLGLSPYYGYTF. The DNA of the CDR3 is TGTGCCAGCAGTCTGGGACTATCCCCATATTATGGCTACACCTTC.

V is TRBV2 and J is TRBJ1-2; D may be TRBD1 (5 bases). The CDR3 is made up of 14 amino acids. V was pared by 8 bases and J by 5 bases, with 18 bases between. CDR1 is SNHLY and CDR2 is FYNNEI in the germline V gene. This chain's CDR3 is CASGPGLSKYGYTF. CDR3 coding DNA: TGTGCCAGCGGGCCGGGACTATCCAAATATGGCTACACCTTC.

V usage is TRBV5-6 and J usage is TRBJ2-7, with TRBD1 identical over 7 bases. Germline CDR1 SGHDT, CDR2 YYEEEE. CDR3 length: 13 amino acids. The V and J ends lost 5 bases and 6 bases, in that order; junction bases with no gene match: 8. Here the CDR3 reads CASSNDRVCEQYF. CDR3 nucleotides: TGTGCCAGCAGTAATGACAGGGTCTGCGAGCAGTACTTC.

V and J are TRBV6-5 and TRBJ1-4; TRBD1 matches at 7 bases. The CDR3 covers 13 residues. CDR1 is MNHEY, CDR2 SVGAGI, per germline. V lost 4 bases and J lost 11; bases outside the gene matches: 7. CDR3 in DNA: TGTGCCAGCAGTTTACAGGGGAGTGGGAAACTGTTTTTT. This codes for CASSLQGSGKLFF.

Regarding this clone: The junction does not match germline at one end; this may be a read error. The J gene is TRBJ1-1, the V gene TRBV7-9; D possibly corresponds to TRBD1 (5 bases). Germline-derived CDR1 and CDR2 are SEHNR and FQNEAQ (reference sequence). The CDR3 runs to 13 residues. This CDR3 is CSSSFGGQTEAFF. The CDR3 nucleotides are TGTTCCAGCAGCTTCGGGGGTCAGACTGAAGCTTTCTTT.

CDR3 sequence (DNA): TGTGCCAGCAGCCCCGGGACAGGTCCTGGATTGGGACAGACCCAGTACTTC. Its protein is CASSPGTGPGLGQTQYF. The genes are TRBV5-4 and TRBJ2-5; TRBD1 agrees at 8 bases. CDR1 and CDR2 (germline): SGHNT, YYREEE (reference sequence). The CDR3 extends over 17 amino acids. V trimming: 4 bases; J trimming: 6 bases; junction bases outside the gene matches: 17.

This chain connects TRBV15 to TRBJ1-5, with 8 bases lining up with TRBD1. This CDR3 has 15 amino acids. V was clipped by 3 bases and J by 6 bases; unmatched bases: 7. CDR1 is LNHNV and CDR2 is YYDKDF in the germline V gene (reference sequence). CDR3 DNA sequence: TGTGCCACCAGCAGGACAGGGGAGGGTGGTCAGCCCCAGCATTTT. Amino acids: CATSRTGEGGQPQHF.

The V and J genes are TRBV7-9 and TRBJ2-1, with 8 bases matching TRBD1. V dropped 1 base and J dropped 7; count of bases not matched to a gene: 6. The CDR3 sequence is 15 residues long. CDR1 and CDR2 from the germline V gene are SEHNR and FQNEAQ (reference sequence). The CDR3 DNA is TGTGCCAGCAGCTTAGTCCAGGGGGCTTGGAATGAGCAGTTCTTC. It yields the protein CASSLVQGAWNEQFF.

A note on this clone: One end of the junction is discordant with germline, which a read error may explain. This chain connects TRBV7-7 to TRBJ2-2, with 12 bases that match TRBD2. The germline CDR1 and CDR2 sequences are SSHAT and FNYEAQ (reference sequence). This CDR3 spans 18 amino acids. CDR3 bases: TGTGCTAGCAGCTTAGAGACTAGCGGGAGAGGGAACACCGGGGAGCTGTTTTTT. Amino acid sequence: CASSLETSGRGNTGELFF.

This clone was recorded a few times. The rearrangement uses TRBV9 and TRBJ2-5, with D perhaps matching TRBD2 (6 bases). Trimming pared 0 bases from V and 4 bases from J, leaving 10 bases between. The CDR3 totals 14 residues. Germline CDR1 and CDR2: SGDLS and YYNGEE. In DNA, the CDR3 is TGTGCCAGCAGCGTAGAGTTTAGCGGAGAGACCCAGTACTTC. Amino acids: CASSVEFSGETQYF.

The J gene is TRBJ2-1, the V gene TRBV19; 13 bases are a match to TRBD2. Germline values: CDR1 LNHDA, CDR2 SQIVND (reference sequence). J gave up 4 bases and V 6 bases, and 6 bases lay outside the gene matches. CDR3 length: 16 residues. Written as DNA, the CDR3 is TGTGCCAGTAGACTAGCGGGAGGGCCGCAGTACAATGAGCAGTTCTTC. It encodes CASRLAGGPQYNEQFF. Combining the CDR3 with reference TRBV19 and TRBJ2-1 gives the whole variable domain DGGITQSPKYLFRKEGQNVTLSCEQNLNHDAMYWYRQDPGQGLRLIYYSQIVNDFQKGDIAEGYSVSREKKESFPLTVTSAQKNPTAFYLCASRLAGGPQYNEQFFGPGTRLTVL.

The rearrangement joins TRBV2 to TRBJ1-3; maybe TRBD1 (5 bases). This CDR3 has 12 amino acids. Trimming shortened V by 10 bases and J by 0 bases, and 7 bases separated the two germline ends. CDR1 is SNHLY and CDR2 is FYNNEI in the germline V gene. CDR3 sequence reads: CAIGDSGNTIYF. The DNA for the CDR3 is TGTGCCATAGGGGACTCTGGAAACACCATATATTTT.

The chain combines TRBV5-1 with TRBJ2-7; TRBD1 aligns across 7 bases. V lost 8 bases and J lost 4; bases outside the gene matches: 12. This CDR3 is 14 amino acids long. CDR1 and CDR2 (germline): SGHRS, YFSETQ. The CDR3 DNA reads TGCGCCAGTAGGCTATCCGGACAGGCTTACGAGCAGTACTTC. Its translation is CASRLSGQAYEQYF.

The chain combines TRBV18 with TRBJ1-1; D not resolved. The CDR3 is 14 amino acids. Per germline, CDR1 KGHSH and CDR2 LQKENI. V dropped 6 bases and J dropped 3 bases, with 14 bases sitting between them. The CDR3 DNA follows: TGTGCCAGCTCGTCGGAGGAATGGGACACTGAAGCTTTCTTT. Amino acid sequence: CASSSEEWDTEAFF.

This chain uses TRBV2 with TRBJ1-1; D perhaps matches TRBD1 (6 bases). The V end was cut by 6 bases, the J end by 1 base, with 12 bases between. The CDR3 totals 14 residues. Germline lookup yields CDR1 SNHLY and CDR2 FYNNEI. As DNA, the CDR3 is TGTGCCAGCAGGCATAGGACAGCGAACACTGAAGCTTTCTTT. Translation gives CASRHRTANTEAFF. The variable domain in full, with the rest retrieved from reference TRBV2 and TRBJ1-1, is EPEVTQTPSHQVTQMGQEVILRCVPISNHLYFYWYRQILGQKVEFLVSFYNNEISEKSEIFDDQFSVERPDGSNFTLKIRSTKLEDSAMYFCASRHRTANTEAFFGQGTRLTVV.

The chain combines TRBV5-5 with TRBJ2-1; 9 bases are shared with TRBD2. V was clipped by 4 bases and J by 0 bases; unmatched bases: 2. Germline V gene lookup returns CDR1 SGHKS and CDR2 YYEKEE (reference sequence). This CDR3 comprises 15 residues. Here the CDR3 reads CASSRTSASYNEQFF. DNA for the CDR3: TGTGCCAGCAGCCGGACTAGCGCCTCCTACAATGAGCAGTTCTTC. Supplemented by reference TRBV5-5 and TRBJ2-1, the full variable domain reads DAGVTQSPTHLIKTRGQQVTLRCSPISGHKSVSWYQQVLGQGPQFIFQYYEKEERGRGNFPDRFSARQFPNYSSELNVNALLLGDSALYLCASSRTSASYNEQFFGPGTRLTVL.

V and J are TRBV30 and TRBJ1-2, with a possible D match to TRBD1 (6 bases). This CDR3 spans 14 amino acids. The germline gives CDR1 GTSNPN, CDR2 SVGIG (reference sequence). Trimming shortened V by 4 bases and J by 5 bases, and 17 bases separated the two germline ends. The CDR3, as DNA: TGTGCCTGGAATAGGGACACCTTTAATTATGGCTACACCTTC. It encodes CAWNRDTFNYGYTF.

The V call is TRBV2, the J call TRBJ2-5; 8 nucleotides align to TRBD1. The germline CDR1 and CDR2 sequences are SNHLY and FYNNEI. The CDR3 has 15 residues. V was pared by 1 base and J by 10 bases, with 11 bases of the junction left unmatched. CDR3 bases: TGTGCCAGCAGTGAAGAGGGTGGGACAGGCTTGGTCCAGTACTTC. The encoded protein is CASSEEGGTGLVQYF.

The J gene is TRBJ2-7, the V gene TRBV18; 10 nucleotides align to TRBD2. CDR1 KGHSH and CDR2 LQKENI come from the germline V gene. The CDR3 covers 15 residues. V lost 2 bases and J lost 5; bases outside the gene matches: 6. In DNA, the CDR3 is TGTGCCAGCTCACCAGGACAGCGGGGGGGCCACGAGCAGTACTTC. It codes for CASSPGQRGGHEQYF.

This clone was detected a few times. V usage is TRBV27 and J usage is TRBJ2-5, with a tentative D call TRBD2 (5 bases). The germline V and J ends were trimmed by 2 bases and 5 bases, with 9 bases remaining between them. Germline V gene data show CDR1 as MNHEY and CDR2 as SMNVEV (reference sequence). There are 13 residues in the CDR3. CDR3 coding DNA: TGTGCCAGCAGTTTAAACCCGGGGGAGACCCAGTACTTC. Translating it yields CASSLNPGETQYF.

In its sample, this clone was seen a few times. The V and J genes are TRBV28 and TRBJ1-1; D gene unclear. Germline V gives CDR1 MDHEN, CDR2 SYDVKM. V was trimmed by 6 bases and J by 4 bases, leaving 9 bases between them. The length of the CDR3 is 12 residues. The CDR3 DNA reads TGTGCCAGCAGGGAGAGAGTCACTGAAGCTTTCTTT. It translates to CASRERVTEAFF.

V gene TRBV2 combines with J gene TRBJ2-1; 8 nucleotides match TRBD1. With 7 bases clipped from V and 7 bases from J, the junction kept 12 bases outside the gene matches. Germline CDR1 is SNHLY and CDR2 is FYNNEI. The CDR3 loop spans 15 amino acids. CDR3 protein: CASKPWTGSVNEQFF. CDR3 DNA sequence: TGTGCCAGCAAGCCCTGGACAGGGTCGGTTAATGAGCAGTTCTTC.